The T cell receptor (beta chain) under discussion was sequenced for a study of T cells in Graves' hyperthyroidism and ophthalmopathy. From RNA transcripts, TCR beta CDR3 regions were amplified. The HTBI primer set drove a first-round RT-PCR of the TCR CDR3. TCRdb redid the calling of the multiplex PCR reads with MiXCR, one entry per CDR3 protein. Of 700,000 or so distinct CDR3 sequences in the sample, around 17% are singletons; the top ten hold approximately 8%. Many counts were recorded for this clonotype. This CDR3 spans 14 amino acids. Between the trimmed V and J ends, which lost 5 bases and 1 base, there was a span of 14 bases. From germline, CDR1 is GTSNPN and CDR2 SVGIG (reference sequence).

The chain combines TRBV30 with TRBJ1-1, with D perhaps matching TRBD1 (5 bases). The sequencing input was blood. The clonotype originates from a man in his late teens or twenties with Graves' hyperthyroidism. The CDR3 protein is CAWDASGTNTEAFF. The DNA for the CDR3 is TGTGCCTGGGACGCGTCGGGGACGAACACTGAAGCTTTCTTT.